This is a list of T cell receptor beta chains from one sample in a study of T-cell reconstitution after alpha-beta-depleted transplantation in children. TCRdb processed the PCR reads anew with MiXCR; each CDR3 protein has one entry. The profile shows roughly 420,000 distinct CDR3 sequences, 15% to 20% of them singletons. The starting material was PBMCs, mostly from graft donor cells, obtained 360 days after TCRalphabeta/CD19-depleted stem cell transplant. The source is a boy in the first two years of life who had a stem cell transplant for Wiskott-Aldrich syndrome, so the T cells may come from the graft donor. The CDR3 runs from the conserved cysteine through the conserved F or W. A D gene is named only where the DNA matches it firmly. Size is stated for part of the rows, as once, few or many counts, or as a class when the clone is expanded.

D	J	size	V	DNA	CDR3
TRBD1	TRBJ2-4	few	TRBV24-1	TGTGCCACCAGCGCATTAGGACAGGGTGCAGCCAAAAACATTCAGTACTTC	CATSALGQGAAKNIQYF
-	TRBJ2-1	-	TRBV12-3/TRBV12-4	TGTGCCAGCAGCCCAGGGTACCCCCTTAATGAGCAGTTCTTC	CASSPGYPLNEQFF
-	TRBJ1-2	few	TRBV29-1	TGCAGCGTTGAAGGGGCGAGAAGTTATGGCTACACCTTC	CSVEGARSYGYTF
TRBD2	TRBJ2-7	-	TRBV6-5	TGTGCCAGCAGTTACCCGGGGACTAGGGGAGAGCAGTACTTC	CASSYPGTRGEQYF
TRBD2	TRBJ2-5	-	TRBV20-1	TGCAGTGCTAGAGACGGGGGGGCTCTTGAGACCCAGTACTTC	CSARDGGALETQYF
-	TRBJ2-2	few	TRBV6-1	TGTGCCAGCAGACAATGGTCTAGTATCACCGGGGAGCTGTTTTTT	CASRQWSSITGELFF
-	TRBJ2-3	-	TRBV4-1	TGCGCCAGCAGCCCTCAGCTCCCCACAGATACGCAGTATTTT	CASSPQLPTDTQYF
-	TRBJ2-5	-	TRBV20-1	TGCAGTGCTAAAGGGCGGAACCAAGAGACCCAGTACTTC	CSAKGRNQETQYF
-	TRBJ2-7	-	TRBV20-1	TGCAGTGCTAGGGTGAAAATCTACGAGCAGTACTTC	CSARVKIYEQYF
TRBD2	TRBJ2-1	-	TRBV7-7	TGTGCCAGCAGCTTAGTTGCTAGCGGGGACGGCGAGCAGTTCTTC	CASSLVASGDGEQFF
-	TRBJ2-4	-	TRBV5-1	TGCGCCAGCAGCTCACAGGGTTTCGAAAACATTCAGTACTTC	CASSSQGFENIQYF
TRBD2	TRBJ2-5	-	TRBV20-1	TGCAGTGCTAGAGATCCAGCGGGGGGACGTTTAGAGACCCAGTACTTC	CSARDPAGGRLETQYF
TRBD2	TRBJ2-1	few	TRBV6-8	TGTGCCAGCAGTTACAAGACTAGCGGGAGTATTGGTCAGTTCTTC	CASSYKTSGSIGQFF
-	TRBJ2-7	-	TRBV10-3	TGTGCCATCACCGACTCCATAACCTACGAGCAGTACTTC	CAITDSITYEQYF
-	TRBJ2-5	-	TRBV18	TGTGCCAGCTCACCATATCCAGAGACCCAGTACTTC	CASSPYPETQYF
-	TRBJ2-7	few	TRBV20-1	TGCAGTGCTAGAGCCCCTCTATCTAGATACTACGAGCAGTACTTC	CSARAPLSRYYEQYF
-	TRBJ2-7	few	TRBV6-6	TGTGCCAGCGCCTCAAAGGGGGAGCAGTACTTC	CASASKGEQYF
TRBD2	TRBJ2-7	-	TRBV5-1	TGCGTCAGCAGCAGGTGGACTAGCGGGATGGGAGAGCAGTACTTC	CVSSRWTSGMGEQYF
TRBD2	TRBJ2-1	-	TRBV4-2	TGTGCCAGCAGACTCCGGGAGGACAATGAGCAGTTCTTC	CASRLREDNEQFF
-	TRBJ2-7	-	TRBV7-6	TGTGCCAGCAGCTTAGTTGCTCAGGCAGGCCACGAGCAGTACTTC	CASSLVAQAGHEQYF
TRBD2	TRBJ2-2	-	TRBV7-6	TGTGCCAGCAGCCTCGGACTAGCGGGAGGGCCAGGGACCGGGGAGCTGTTTTTT	CASSLGLAGGPGTGELFF
-	TRBJ1-5	few	TRBV5-1	TGCGCCAGCAGCTTGGCGCCAGACCATCAGCCCCAGCATTTT	CASSLAPDHQPQHF
-	TRBJ1-1	-	TRBV7-9	TGTGCCAGCAGCCGGCTGAAGGAAGACACTGAAGCTTTCTTT	CASSRLKEDTEAFF
-	TRBJ2-2	-	TRBV6-1	TGTGCCAGCAGCGAACTTCTGTCGAGGACCGGGGAGCTGTTTTTT	CASSELLSRTGELFF
-	TRBJ2-5	-	TRBV5-4	TGTGCCAGCAGCTTGATGCGAGGAGGATGGAACTATCAAGAGACCCAGTACTTC	CASSLMRGGWNYQETQYF
TRBD2	TRBJ2-1	few	TRBV10-3	TGTGCCATCAGGACTAGCGGGTGGAACTACAATGAGCAGTTCTTC	CAIRTSGWNYNEQFF
TRBD1	TRBJ1-1	few	TRBV10-3	TGTGCCATCACCCTGGACAGGGAGGGTCCGGCTTTCTTT	CAITLDREGPAFF
TRBD2	TRBJ2-7	few	TRBV20-1	TGCAGTGCTTCCGGACTAGCGGGAGGGTCCTACGAGCAGTACTTC	CSASGLAGGSYEQYF
-	TRBJ2-5	-	TRBV7-9	TGTGCCAGCAGCCACTCGGGACGGACCCAAGAGACCCAGTACTTC	CASSHSGRTQETQYF
-	TRBJ2-1	-	TRBV20-1	TGCAGTGCTCCCCAGGGTCCCAATGAGCAGTTCTTC	CSAPQGPNEQFF